The 30 T cell receptor beta chains below come from one sample, sequenced in a study of T-cell memory formation after mild COVID-19. TCRdb reanalysed the 5' RACE reads using MiXCR and keeps one entry per CDR3 protein. The top ten clones hold 8.1% of a sample with 530,000 or so distinct CDR3 sequences, 17% of them seen once. The sequenced sample consisted of PBMCs or a T cell subset sorted from them (not recorded which). These receptors were taken from an adult woman who had mild COVID-19 (a few samples of this study predate the infection). Cell type and time point are not known.

This chain joins TRBV7-9 and TRBJ2-7; D might be TRBD1 (6 bases). Germline V gene sequence: CDR1 SEHNR, CDR2 FQNEAQ (reference sequence). With 5 bases removed from V and 7 bases from J, the gap between germline ends came to 18 bases. This CDR3 comprises 14 residues. The CDR3 DNA reads as TGTGCCAGCAGCCCTACAGGGCCGAATCCAGAGCAGTACTTC. This sequence encodes CASSPTGPNPEQYF.

This clonotype came up once. J is TRBJ2-3 and V is TRBV18; a weak D match, TRBD2 (6 bases). The V end was cut by 6 bases, the J end by 5 bases, with 18 bases between. The CDR3 has 15 residues. In germline, CDR1 is KGHSH, CDR2 LQKENI. CDR3 DNA: TGTGCCAGCTCCCGACTTACCGCGCGGGGAGATACGCAGTATTTT. Amino acid sequence: CASSRLTARGDTQYF. Full variable domain (missing parts from reference TRBV18 and TRBJ2-3): NAGVMQNPRHLVRRRGQEARLRCSPMKGHSHVYWYRQLPEEGLKFMVYLQKENIIDESGMPKERFSAEFPKEGPSILRIQQVVRGDSAAYFCASSRLTARGDTQYFGPGTRLTVL.

J is TRBJ1-1 and V is TRBV5-1, with D tentatively TRBD1 (5 bases). CDR1 and CDR2 (germline): SGHRS, YFSETQ. V shed 0 bases and J shed 5 bases, with 14 bases lying between them. This CDR3 region has 15 residues. The CDR3 region is CASSLAQFGGTEAFF. CDR3 sequence (DNA): TGCGCCAGCAGCTTGGCTCAGTTCGGGGGGACTGAAGCTTTCTTT.

At least ten counts were recorded for this clonotype. The V gene is TRBV7-2, the J gene TRBJ2-3; a weak D match, TRBD2 (5 bases). The CDR3 runs 15 residues. The germline gives CDR1 SGHTA, CDR2 FQGNSA. Trimming cost V 4 bases and J 2 bases, with 13 bases left between them. CDR3 sequence (DNA): TGTGCCAGCAGCTATCTCCCCGGGATCACAGATACGCAGTATTTT. Translated: CASSYLPGITDTQYF.

This clonotype has just a few counts. CDR3 residues: CASSTLPGTLGNEQFF. CDR3 sequence (DNA): TGTGCCAGCAGCACCCTGCCGGGTACGTTGGGTAATGAGCAGTTCTTC. The chain employs TRBV7-9 and TRBJ2-1, with no clear D. Germline V gene lookup returns CDR1 SEHNR and CDR2 FQNEAQ (reference sequence). The CDR3 loop spans 16 amino acids. Between the trimmed V and J ends, which lost 5 bases and 7 bases, there was a span of 21 bases.

The genes are TRBV19 and TRBJ1-2, with unresolved D. This CDR3 is built from 12 residues. The germline V gene encodes CDR1 LNHDA and CDR2 SQIVND (reference sequence). Trimming removed 8 bases at V and 4 bases at J, with 11 bases between. The DNA for the CDR3 is TGTGCCAGTCAAGGCGGACTCTATGGCTACACCTTC. It yields the protein CASQGGLYGYTF.

The rearrangement links TRBV7-9 to TRBJ1-6; possibly TRBD1 for D (6 bases). The CDR3 is 15 amino acids. The V gene's germline CDR1 is SEHNR and CDR2 FQNEAQ (reference sequence). The V end was cut by 8 bases, the J end by 0 bases, with 11 bases between. CDR3 nucleotide sequence: TGTGCCAGCGCGGGGGCTTTCTCCTATAATTCACCCCTCCACTTT. This gives the protein CASAGAFSYNSPLHF.

In its sample, this clonotype was seen a few times. J is TRBJ2-5 and V is TRBV7-8; a weak D match, TRBD2 (6 bases). CDR1 and CDR2 from the germline V gene are SGHVS and FQNEAQ. V lost 1 base, J lost 3 bases, and 15 bases lay in between. The CDR3 runs 16 residues. The CDR3 reads CASSLGGGTSKETQYF. The CDR3 region has the DNA TGTGCCAGCAGCTTAGGAGGCGGGACCTCTAAAGAGACCCAGTACTTC.

This clonotype came up many times. The chain links TRBV7-2 to TRBJ2-5; D not resolved. The CDR3 covers 11 residues. Germline lookup yields CDR1 SGHTA and CDR2 FQGNSA. Trimming pared 4 bases from V and 9 bases from J, leaving 9 bases between. CDR3 in amino acids: CASSSRIAQYF. CDR3 nucleotides: TGTGCCAGCAGCTCCCGGATAGCCCAGTACTTC.

This clonotype was counted between two and nine times. At one boundary the junction diverges from the germline segment, which might be a read error. The J gene is TRBJ1-2, the V gene TRBV12-5; D not certain. Germline V gene sequence: CDR1 LGHNT, CDR2 FRNRAP. The CDR3 consists of 13 residues. The CDR3 reads CASGLGGHYGYTF. The CDR3 DNA is TGTGCTAGTGGCTTGGGAGGACACTATGGCTACACCTTC.

The rearrangement joins TRBV5-1 to TRBJ2-7, with D possibly TRBD1 on 6 matching bases. Trimming took off 1 base at V and 0 bases at J, with 17 bases between the two ends. Germline V gives CDR1 SGHRS, CDR2 YFSETQ. The CDR3 length is 17 residues. The CDR3 loop reads CASSLRSRTEFSYEQYF. The CDR3 DNA reads TGCGCCAGCAGCTTGAGGTCCAGGACAGAGTTCTCCTACGAGCAGTACTTC. Combining the CDR3 with reference TRBV5-1 and TRBJ2-7 gives the whole variable domain KAGVTQTPRYLIKTRGQQVTLSCSPISGHRSVSWYQQTPGQGLQFLFEYFSETQRNKGNFPGRFSGRQFSNSRSEMNVSTLELGDSALYLCASSLRSRTEFSYEQYFGPGTRLTVT.

The chain carries TRBV28 and TRBJ1-1, with 8 bases aligning to TRBD1. Germline values: CDR1 MDHEN, CDR2 SYDVKM. V trimming: 7 bases; J trimming: 4 bases; junction bases outside the gene matches: 8. The CDR3 runs to 14 residues. In DNA form, the CDR3 reads TGTGCCAGCAACTACGTCACAGGGGGCACTGAAGCTTTCTTT. Translated: CASNYVTGGTEAFF. Full variable domain (outside the CDR3, taken from reference TRBV28 and TRBJ1-1): DVKVTQSSRYLVKRTGEKVFLECVQDMDHENMFWYRQDPGLGLRLIYFSYDVKMKEKGDIPEGYSVSREKKERFSLILESASTNQTSMYLCASNYVTGGTEAFFGQGTRLTVV.

Ten or more counts support this clonotype. The chain couples TRBV5-1 to TRBJ2-3; 7 bases are a match to TRBD2. V was clipped by 0 bases and J by 6 bases; unmatched bases: 1. There are 13 residues in the CDR3. From germline, CDR1 is SGHRS and CDR2 YFSETQ. This CDR3 is CASSLEAGDTQYF. The CDR3 coding sequence is TGCGCCAGCAGCTTGGAAGCGGGGGATACGCAGTATTTT. The whole variable domain, remainder taken from reference TRBV5-1 and TRBJ2-3, is KAGVTQTPRYLIKTRGQQVTLSCSPISGHRSVSWYQQTPGQGLQFLFEYFSETQRNKGNFPGRFSGRQFSNSRSEMNVSTLELGDSALYLCASSLEAGDTQYFGPGTRLTVL.

The J gene is TRBJ1-1, the V gene TRBV29-1, with TRBD1 matching over 9 bases. In germline, CDR1 is SQVTM, CDR2 ANQGSEA. The CDR3 contains 12 residues. V lost 6 bases, J lost 3 bases, and 2 bases stayed unmatched. The CDR3 nucleotides are TGCAGCGTCCGACAGGGGGACACTGAAGCTTTCTTT. Protein product: CSVRQGDTEAFF.

The CDR3 loop reads CASSVWVAGSYNEQFF. In DNA, the CDR3 is TGTGCCAGCAGCGTTTGGGTAGCGGGCTCCTACAATGAGCAGTTCTTC. This chain links TRBV7-8 with TRBJ2-1; 7 positions agree with TRBD2. Trimming removed 5 bases from V and 0 bases from J; junction bases left unmatched: 7. CDR1 and CDR2 (germline): SGHVS, FQNEAQ. The CDR3 is 16 amino acids.

The sample holds a few counts of this clonotype. The chain joins TRBV6-5 to TRBJ2-2; the match to TRBD2 covers 7 bases. This CDR3 region has 14 residues. Trimming took 6 bases from V and 3 from J; bases not matched to a gene: 4. The germline CDR1 and CDR2 sequences are MNHEY and SVGAGI. The chain's CDR3 is CASRPLADTGELFF. CDR3 DNA: TGTGCCAGCAGGCCCCTAGCGGACACCGGGGAGCTGTTTTTT.

The chain uses TRBV20-1 and TRBJ2-2, with D maybe TRBD1 (5 bases). The CDR3 has 14 residues. V shed 6 bases and J shed 0 bases, with 11 bases lying between them. Per germline, CDR1 DFQATT and CDR2 SNEGSKA (reference sequence). The CDR3: CSATQGTNTGELFF. For the CDR3, the DNA is TGCAGTGCCACGCAGGGAACGAACACCGGGGAGCTGTTTTTT.

This clonotype was picked up many times. This chain joins TRBV5-6 and TRBJ1-1; maybe TRBD1 (5 bases). Trimming left V 5 bases short and J 1 base short, with 6 bases between. The CDR3 sequence is 12 residues long. CDR1 and CDR2 (germline): SGHDT, YYEEEE. The CDR3 loop is CASRRGNTEAFF. The DNA of the CDR3 is TGTGCCAGCAGGAGGGGGAACACTGAAGCTTTCTTT.

This clonotype was observed a handful of times. The V call is TRBV9, the J call TRBJ2-7; TRBD2 matches at 8 bases. Per germline, CDR1 SGDLS and CDR2 YYNGEE. J lost 4 bases, V lost 3 bases, and 12 bases had no gene match. This CDR3 is 16 amino acids long. CDR3 nucleotides: TGTGCCAGCAGCGCCGGACTAGCCCGGGAGTCTTACGAGCAGTACTTC. This encodes CASSAGLARESYEQYF.

This clonotype was seen more than once but under ten times. V usage is TRBV7-2 and J usage is TRBJ2-3, with 7 nucleotides matching TRBD1. The germline V gene encodes CDR1 SGHTA and CDR2 FQGNSA. The CDR3 runs to 18 residues. Unmatched junction bases numbered 16, after V lost 2 bases and J lost 5 bases. The CDR3 nucleotides are TGTGCCAGCAGCTTAAAGAGTTTCGCACAGGGGAATTTAGATACGCAGTATTTT. It codes for CASSLKSFAQGNLDTQYF.

The chain recombines TRBV12-3 or TRBV12-4 with TRBJ2-3, with no clear D. Trimming took 0 bases from V and 2 from J, leaving 6 bases between them. The CDR3 covers 14 residues. The CDR3 nucleotides read TGTGCCAGCAGTTTAGCGCTGGACACAGATACGCAGTATTTT. This encodes CASSLALDTDTQYF.

This chain joins TRBV29-1 and TRBJ1-1; TRBD1 might be the D (5 bases). The germline V gene has CDR1 SQVTM and CDR2 ANQGSEA. Between the trimmed V and J ends, which lost 6 bases and 1 base, there was a span of 9 bases. The CDR3 is 12 amino acids. CDR3 DNA: TGCAGCGTCCGGGACGGGAACACTGAAGCTTTCTTT. Amino acids: CSVRDGNTEAFF. The full variable domain, in which reference TRBV29-1 and TRBJ1-1 provide the parts outside the CDR3, is SAVISQKPSRDICQRGTSLTIQCQVDSQVTMMFWYRQQPGQSLTLIATANQGSEATYESGFVIDKFPISRPNLTFSTLTVSNMSPEDSSIYLCSVRDGNTEAFFGQGTRLTVV.

The chain carries TRBV4-3 and TRBJ2-2, with TRBD2 identical over 10 bases. CDR1 and CDR2 (germline): LGHNA, YSLEER. The trim removed 1 base at V and 0 bases at J, leaving 11 bases unmatched. CDR3 length: 20 amino acids. The CDR3 region is CASSQGAPLLAGSNTGELFF. CDR3 coding DNA: TGCGCCAGCAGCCAAGGGGCTCCTCTACTAGCGGGGTCGAACACCGGGGAGCTGTTTTTT.

This clonotype was seen only a few times. The chain's CDR3 is CASTPGGFTGELFF. DNA of the CDR3: TGTGCCAGCACCCCAGGGGGCTTCACCGGGGAGCTGTTTTTT. The rearrangement uses TRBV12-3 or TRBV12-4 and TRBJ2-2, with 8 bases fitting TRBD1. The J segment lost 4 bases and the V segment lost 7 bases, leaving 5 bases of the junction unmatched. CDR3 length equals 14 residues.

This clonotype was found a few times. The rearrangement joins TRBV11-3 to TRBJ2-1; 11 bases fit TRBD2. The V gene end was trimmed by 3 bases and the J gene end by 8 bases; junction bases not matched to a gene: 12. The CDR3 sequence is 17 residues long. Germline CDR1 SGHNT, CDR2 YENEEA. The CDR3 coding sequence is TGTGCCAGCAGCTTTACTAGCGGGAGCATTTTAGTCCATGAGCAGTTCTTC. Translation gives CASSFTSGSILVHEQFF.

This clonotype was counted a few times. Here the CDR3 DNA reads TGTGCCAGCAGCTTAGGAGCACTAGCGGGGCCTCGCACAGATACGCAGTATTTT. Its protein product is CASSLGALAGPRTDTQYF. This rearrangement joins TRBV7-9 to TRBJ2-3; 10 nucleotides line up with TRBD2. The CDR3 totals 18 residues. Germline V gene data show CDR1 as SEHNR and CDR2 as FQNEAQ (reference sequence). Unmatched junction bases numbered 8, after V lost 1 base and J lost 1 base.

This clonotype has a handful of counts. The chain uses TRBV5-1 and TRBJ2-7; D assignment may be TRBD1 or TRBD2 (5 bases each). This CDR3 region has 14 residues. The V end lost 3 bases, the J end lost 2 bases, and 12 bases lay between the germline ends. Germline V gene data show CDR1 as SGHRS and CDR2 as YFSETQ. The DNA for the CDR3 is TGCGCCAGCAGCTACCGGGACGGACCCTACGAGCAGTACTTC. This sequence encodes CASSYRDGPYEQYF.

The chain uses TRBV7-8 and TRBJ2-3; D unresolved. The ends were cut back, 2 bases at V and 0 bases at J, with 12 bases in the middle. The CDR3 has 16 residues. Per the germline V gene, CDR1 is SGHVS and CDR2 is FQNEAQ. CDR3 in DNA: TGTGCCAGCAGCTTATCAGTCTATCCCAGCACAGATACGCAGTATTTT. Translated: CASSLSVYPSTDTQYF.

This clonotype has only a few counts. The rearrangement uses TRBV20-1 and TRBJ2-4, with a tentative D call TRBD1 (6 bases). V dropped 0 bases and J dropped 8 bases, with 14 bases sitting between them. This CDR3 has 14 amino acids. The germline V gene encodes CDR1 DFQATT and CDR2 SNEGSKA (reference sequence). In nucleotides, the CDR3 is TGCAGTGCTAGAGATCGAAATCCAGGGGACATTCAGTACTTC. Translation: CSARDRNPGDIQYF.

The V and J genes are TRBV19 and TRBJ2-4, with a weak D call TRBD2 (6 bases). The CDR3 covers 16 residues. The V gene's germline CDR1 is LNHDA and CDR2 SQIVND (reference sequence). Deletions cut 6 bases from V and 1 base from J, with 16 bases between. CDR3 sequence (DNA): TGTGCCAGTAGCCCTTATAGCGGAAACGCCAAAAACATTCAGTACTTC. Its translation: CASSPYSGNAKNIQYF. Using reference TRBV19 and TRBJ2-4 for the parts outside the CDR3, the full variable domain is DGGITQSPKYLFRKEGQNVTLSCEQNLNHDAMYWYRQDPGQGLRLIYYSQIVNDFQKGDIAEGYSVSREKKESFPLTVTSAQKNPTAFYLCASSPYSGNAKNIQYFGAGTRLSVL.